This TCR beta chain was obtained from a study of control samples from healthy donors and cancer patients. V lost 3 bases and J 12 bases, leaving 9 bases between the germline ends. The CDR3 covers 11 residues. In germline, CDR1 is MNHNS, CDR2 SASEGT. The table came from immunoSEQ multiplex PCR; TCRdb's copy has only in-frame clones and leaves some out. Altogether some 220,000 clones are present, about 95% being singletons, with the ten largest covering approximately 1.5%. The sample comprised blood. This clonotype originated in a man between 45 and 60 years old in good health. This chain joins TRBV6-1 and TRBJ1-5; D gene unclear. CDR3 nucleotide sequence: TGTGCCAGCAGTGAGAGAGTTAACCAGCATTTT. This gives the protein CASSERVNQHF.